Each of the 31 T cell receptor beta chains below was sequenced from the same sample in a study of pediatric ulcerative colitis. The assay was immunoSEQ multiplex PCR, and TCRdb's table has in-frame clones only and misses some. The sample has tens of thousands of clones; about 75% are singletons. Rectal tissue came from one to two pinch biopsies taken at colonoscopy. What was sequenced was gut tissue. The receptors originated from a boy younger than 18 with severe ulcerative colitis.

This clone ranks as medium-sized. V gene TRBV2 combines with J gene TRBJ2-7, with D possibly TRBD1 on 5 matching bases. This CDR3 is 14 amino acids long. V was clipped by 3 bases and J by 0 bases, with 9 bases between them. The germline CDR1 and CDR2 sequences are SNHLY and FYNNEI. CDR3 loop: CASSDRESSYEQYF. The CDR3 DNA is TGTGCCAGCAGTGACAGGGAAAGCTCCTACGAGCAGTACTTC.

This clone was recorded a few times. V usage is TRBV7-3 and J usage is TRBJ2-2, with D uncertain. The length of the CDR3 is 12 residues. Germline CDR1 and CDR2: SGHTA and FQGTGA. Trimming left V 5 bases short and J 5 bases short, with 6 bases between. CDR3 residues: CASSHTTGELFF. The CDR3 nucleotides are TGTGCCAGCAGCCACACTACCGGGGAGCTGTTTTTT.

V gene TRBV7-6 combines with J gene TRBJ1-4; the match to TRBD1 covers 7 bases. J lost 7 bases, V lost 1 base, and 3 bases had no gene match. Germline-derived CDR1 and CDR2 are SGHVS and FNYEAQ. This CDR3 is 14 amino acids long. The CDR3 spells CASSLVQGTEKLFF. CDR3 in DNA: TGTGCCAGCAGCTTAGTACAGGGGACTGAAAAACTGTTTTTT.

V gene TRBV18 combines with J gene TRBJ1-1; D possibly corresponds to TRBD1 (5 bases). V lost 4 bases, J lost 1 base, and 7 bases lay in between. The CDR3 covers 13 residues. Germline CDR1 KGHSH, CDR2 LQKENI. In DNA, the CDR3 is TGTGCCAGCTCACTGGGACCGAACACTGAAGCTTTCTTT. This sequence encodes CASSLGPNTEAFF. Full variable domain (remainder filled in from reference TRBV18 and TRBJ1-1): NAGVMQNPRHLVRRRGQEARLRCSPMKGHSHVYWYRQLPEEGLKFMVYLQKENIIDESGMPKERFSAEFPKEGPSILRIQQVVRGDSAAYFCASSLGPNTEAFFGQGTRLTVV.

By its share, this clone is medium-sized (0.01 to 0.1%). The V call is TRBV7-9, the J call TRBJ1-4; 9 bases line up with TRBD1. Germline CDR1 and CDR2: SEHNR and FQNEAQ (reference sequence). The CDR3 has 14 residues. Trimming cost V 3 bases and J 7 bases; bases outside gene matches: 3. CDR3 in amino acids: CASSFEGQGEKLFF. CDR3 DNA sequence: TGTGCCAGCAGCTTTGAGGGACAGGGTGAAAAACTGTTTTTT.

This clone was detected only a few times. The chain has TRBV6-5 and TRBJ2-7; 7 bases fit TRBD1. The V and J ends lost 6 bases and 7 bases, in that order; junction bases with no gene match: 6. The CDR3 is made up of 12 amino acids. CDR1 and CDR2 from the germline V gene are MNHEY and SVGAGI. CDR3 nucleotide sequence: TGTGCCAGCAGCCCACAGGGGTGGGAGCAGTACTTC. It yields the protein CASSPQGWEQYF.

The rearrangement joins TRBV27 to TRBJ1-1, with a possible D match to TRBD1 (6 bases). CDR3 length: 15 residues. With 5 bases removed from V and 0 bases from J, the gap between germline ends came to 13 bases. Per the germline V gene, CDR1 is MNHEY and CDR2 is SMNVEV (reference sequence). The CDR3: CASSLGTLMNTEAFF. DNA for the CDR3: TGTGCCAGCAGTCTAGGGACACTCATGAACACTGAAGCTTTCTTT.

The chain couples TRBV5-1 to TRBJ2-3; D gene uncertain. Trimming cost V 5 bases and J 1 base, with 14 bases left between them. CDR3 length: 15 residues. Germline lookup yields CDR1 SGHRS and CDR2 YFSETQ. CDR3 in amino acids: CASRPPGLRTDTQYF. CDR3 nucleotides: TGCGCCAGCAGACCACCCGGGCTCCGCACAGATACGCAGTATTTT.

The rearrangement joins TRBV19 to TRBJ1-2; D perhaps matches TRBD1 (5 bases). V dropped 3 bases and J dropped 4 bases, with 15 bases sitting between them. The germline V gene has CDR1 LNHDA and CDR2 SQIVND (reference sequence). CDR3 size: 15 residues. The CDR3, as DNA: TGTGCCAGTAGTATCGTAGGGACCCCACTCTATGGCTACACCTTC. Translating gives CASSIVGTPLYGYTF.

This clone showed up just a few times. The chain is built from TRBV4-1 and TRBJ1-2, with D possibly TRBD1 on 6 matching bases. The CDR3 length is 15 residues. Between the trimmed V and J ends, which lost 1 base and 6 bases, there was a span of 15 bases. Looked up from germline, CDR1 is MGHRA and CDR2 is YSYEKL. CDR3: CASSQGRQGRHGYTF. For the CDR3, the DNA is TGCGCCAGCAGCCAAGGTCGCCAGGGGCGCCATGGCTACACCTTC.

The J gene is TRBJ1-1, the V gene TRBV4-1; D call uncertain. The CDR3 totals 18 residues. V lost 0 bases, J lost 7 bases, and 24 bases lay in between. The germline V gene encodes CDR1 MGHRA and CDR2 YSYEKL. This chain's CDR3 is CASSQDSYGSFSAGEAFF. Here the CDR3 DNA reads TGCGCCAGCAGCCAAGATAGCTATGGGTCCTTCTCGGCGGGTGAAGCTTTCTTT.

The V and J genes are TRBV15 and TRBJ1-2; D gene uncertain. V was shortened by 0 bases and J by 8 bases, with 13 bases between the two germline ends. This CDR3 region has 14 residues. Looked up from germline, CDR1 is LNHNV and CDR2 is YYDKDF (reference sequence). The CDR3 DNA sequence: TGTGCCACCAGCAGAGACCGAGAGTGGGAGGGCTACACCTTC. As protein: CATSRDREWEGYTF.

The V call is TRBV11-3, the J call TRBJ2-2, with D perhaps TRBD1 (5 bases). The CDR3 runs 16 residues. In germline, CDR1 is SGHNT, CDR2 YENEEA. The germline V and J ends were trimmed by 6 bases and 4 bases, with 18 bases remaining between them. CDR3 bases: TGTGCCAGCAGTCAAACCCTAGGGGCGGTCACCGGGGAGCTGTTTTTT. Protein product: CASSQTLGAVTGELFF.

This rearrangement joins TRBV7-9 to TRBJ1-2; D call uncertain. This CDR3 comprises 15 residues. The V gene lost 5 bases and the J gene lost 1 base, with 14 bases spanning the gap. Germline CDR1 reads SEHNR; CDR2 reads FQNEAQ (reference sequence). CDR3 nucleotide sequence: TGTGCCAGCAGCCATCCGGACCCTTTTAACTATGGCTACACCTTC. Translated, it gives CASSHPDPFNYGYTF.

The J gene is TRBJ2-3, the V gene TRBV9; the D gene is possibly TRBD2 (7 bases). The V end was cut by 4 bases, the J end by 5 bases, with 17 bases between. The CDR3 covers 15 residues. Germline V gene lookup returns CDR1 SGDLS and CDR2 YYNGEE. CDR3 in amino acids: CASSSSGGARDTQYF. Written as DNA, the CDR3 is TGTGCCAGCAGCTCTAGTGGGGGGGCCAGAGATACGCAGTATTTT. The full variable domain, completed using reference TRBV9 and TRBJ2-3, is DSGVTQTPKHLITATGQRVTLRCSPRSGDLSVYWYQQSLDQGLQFLIQYYNGEERAKGNILERFSAQQFPDLHSELNLSSLELGDSALYFCASSSSGGARDTQYFGPGTRLTVL.

This chain links TRBV19 with TRBJ1-2; D might be TRBD1 (5 bases). Germline CDR1 is LNHDA and CDR2 is SQIVND (reference sequence). V gave up 5 bases and J gave up 5 bases, with 21 bases separating them. The CDR3 runs 16 residues. CDR3 residues: CASSPGLLSEIYGYTF. CDR3 nucleotide sequence: TGTGCCAGTAGTCCAGGGCTTCTCTCGGAAATATATGGCTACACCTTC.

V gene TRBV7-3 combines with J gene TRBJ1-1, with D uncertain. Germline lookup yields CDR1 SGHTA and CDR2 FQGTGA. V lost 2 bases to trimming and J lost 4 bases, with 14 bases between them. The CDR3 sequence is 15 residues long. This chain's CDR3 is CASSLEVGIGTEAFF. CDR3 DNA: TGTGCCAGCAGCTTAGAGGTGGGGATCGGCACTGAAGCTTTCTTT.

A few counts support this clone. The CDR3 DNA follows: TGTGCCACTCTCGGGGGGGAGCGGGGCAATCAGCCCCAGCATTTT. Protein product: CATLGGERGNQPQHF. The chain recombines TRBV19 with TRBJ1-5; D might be TRBD1 (5 bases). V shed 10 bases and J shed 2 bases, with 18 bases lying between them. The CDR3 consists of 15 residues. CDR1 is LNHDA, CDR2 SQIVND, per germline (reference sequence).

The chain combines TRBV28 with TRBJ1-1, with TRBD1 matching 8 bases. This CDR3 comprises 14 residues. The germline CDR1 and CDR2 sequences are MDHEN and SYDVKM. V was clipped by 6 bases and J by 1 base; unmatched bases: 4. The CDR3, as DNA: TGTGCCAGCAGCTTCGGACAGGGGAACACTGAAGCTTTCTTT. Translated, it gives CASSFGQGNTEAFF.

V and J are TRBV7-8 and TRBJ1-1; D might be TRBD1 (5 bases). The germline V gene has CDR1 SGHVS and CDR2 FQNEAQ. There are 17 residues in the CDR3. Trimming took off 2 bases at V and 6 bases at J, with 22 bases between the two ends. CDR3 loop: CASSLFGRGGLVSEAFF. For the CDR3, the DNA is TGTGCCAGCAGCTTATTCGGGCGCGGGGGATTAGTGTCTGAAGCTTTCTTT.

The chain joins TRBV10-3 to TRBJ2-7, with TRBD2 matching over 11 bases. V gave up 5 bases and J gave up 5 bases; unmatched junction bases: 8. This CDR3 has 15 amino acids. Germline values: CDR1 ENHRY, CDR2 SYGVKD. CDR3 in amino acids: CAISPGLAGAHEQYF. The CDR3 DNA is TGTGCCATCAGTCCAGGACTAGCGGGTGCCCACGAGCAGTACTTC.

The rearrangement links TRBV7-2 to TRBJ1-5; D gene unclear. The CDR3 covers 15 residues. Deletions cut 1 base from V and 0 bases from J, with 7 bases between. Germline V CDR1 and CDR2: SGHTA, FQGNSA. DNA of the CDR3: TGTGCCAGCAGCTTAGTACGGTATAGCAATCAGCCCCAGCATTTT. Its protein product is CASSLVRYSNQPQHF.

The rearrangement joins TRBV6-5 to TRBJ2-7; no clear D. V was shortened by 0 bases and J by 2 bases, with 8 bases between the two germline ends. Looked up from germline, CDR1 is MNHEY and CDR2 is SVGAGI. The CDR3 consists of 14 residues. For the CDR3, the DNA is TGTGCCAGCAGTTACTCGGCCAACACCTACGAGCAGTACTTC. This sequence encodes CASSYSANTYEQYF.

The rearrangement links TRBV30 to TRBJ2-1; 14 nucleotides align to TRBD2. The junction had 4 bases not matched to a gene; V was cut back by 2 bases and J by 7 bases. The CDR3 is made up of 15 amino acids. In germline, CDR1 is GTSNPN, CDR2 SVGIG (reference sequence). This CDR3 is CAWSRGLAGVNEQFF. Written as DNA, the CDR3 is TGTGCCTGGAGTAGGGGACTAGCGGGGGTTAATGAGCAGTTCTTC.

By share, this clone counts as medium-sized (0.01 to 0.1%). The gene calls are TRBV7-6 and TRBJ1-4, with D maybe TRBD1 (5 bases). V lost 8 bases to trimming and J lost 4 bases, with 11 bases between them. Looked up from germline, CDR1 is SGHVS and CDR2 is FNYEAQ. There are 13 residues in the CDR3. The CDR3 sequence is CASWDGRNEKLFF. Here the CDR3 DNA reads TGTGCCAGCTGGGACGGCCGTAATGAAAAACTGTTTTTT.

A few counts support this clone. The chain links TRBV28 to TRBJ1-6, with D unclear. This CDR3 spans 14 amino acids. The V end was cut by 3 bases, the J end by 10 bases, with 13 bases between. Germline assignment: CDR1 MDHEN and CDR2 SYDVKM. This CDR3 reads CASSLLQLGSPLHF. CDR3 nucleotides: TGTGCCAGCAGTTTGTTACAGTTAGGATCACCCCTCCACTTT.

This rearrangement joins TRBV10-3 to TRBJ1-4; tentatively, D is TRBD1 (6 bases). CDR3 size: 16 residues. Trimming took off 3 bases at V and 8 bases at J, with 19 bases between the two ends. Germline V lookup: CDR1 ENHRY, CDR2 SYGVKD. The CDR3 loop reads CAISDMEGGLGEKLFF. CDR3 in DNA: TGTGCCATCAGTGACATGGAAGGGGGGCTTGGAGAAAAACTGTTTTTT.

V usage is TRBV10-3 and J usage is TRBJ2-3; D perhaps matches TRBD1 (7 bases). V was cut by 0 bases and J by 14 bases, with 18 bases left in between. The V gene's germline CDR1 is ENHRY and CDR2 SYGVKD. The CDR3 has 14 residues. The CDR3 nucleotides are TGTGCCATCAGTGAGTCGGAGGGGGCTAGTCGTGGGTATTTT. It translates to CAISESEGASRGYF.

This chain connects TRBV11-3 to TRBJ2-1; unclear D gene. Germline CDR1 and CDR2: SGHNT and YENEEA. The germline V and J ends were trimmed by 0 bases and 7 bases, with 7 bases remaining between them. This CDR3 contains 13 residues. The CDR3: CASSLDRFNEQFF. The CDR3 DNA reads as TGTGCCAGCAGCTTAGATCGGTTTAATGAGCAGTTCTTC.

V is TRBV5-6 and J is TRBJ1-1; D uncertain. Germline V gene sequence: CDR1 SGHDT, CDR2 YYEEEE. There are 13 residues in the CDR3. V lost 1 base to trimming and J lost 4 bases, with 8 bases between them. The CDR3 region has the DNA TGTGCCAGCAGCTTGTTTTCAATCACTGAAGCTTTCTTT. Amino acids: CASSLFSITEAFF. Variable domain in full (rest from reference TRBV5-6 and TRBJ1-1): DAGVTQSPTHLIKTRGQQVTLRCSPKSGHDTVSWYQQALGQGPQFIFQYYEEEERQRGNFPDRFSGHQFPNYSSELNVNALLLGDSALYLCASSLFSITEAFFGQGTRLTVV.

This clone showed up just once. The V call is TRBV5-1, the J call TRBJ1-1; D is unresolved. Trimming removed 0 bases at V and 4 bases at J, with 13 bases between. Germline assignment: CDR1 SGHRS and CDR2 YFSETQ. This CDR3 comprises 15 residues. This CDR3 reads CASSLADPRRTEAFF. CDR3 nucleotides: TGCGCCAGCAGCTTGGCGGACCCCCGGCGCACTGAAGCTTTCTTT.